What follows are 25 T cell receptor beta chains derived from one specimen sequenced in a study of T cells in localized non-small cell lung cancer. The method was immunoSEQ multiplex PCR; TCRdb's version includes in-frame clones alone and lacks a portion of them. The table lists 55,000 or so clones, around 80% of them singletons. This sample comprised PBMCs, obtained before any cancer treatment. The receptor set was obtained from a woman between 40 and 69 years old with stage II lung adenocarcinoma.

The genes are TRBV11-2 and TRBJ1-3; maybe TRBD1 (6 bases). The CDR3 sequence is 15 residues long. The germline V gene has CDR1 SGHAT and CDR2 FQNNGV. Trimming stripped 4 bases from V and 0 bases from J, with 10 bases between. The CDR3 reads CASSSDSLSGNTIYF. CDR3 in DNA: TGTGCCAGCAGCTCGGACAGCCTCTCTGGAAACACCATATATTTT.

CDR3 sequence: CASSSQAVMNTEAFF. As DNA, the CDR3 is TGTGCCAGCAGCTCCCAAGCAGTGATGAACACTGAAGCTTTCTTT. The gene calls are TRBV7-8 and TRBJ1-1, with D unclear. The V gene's germline CDR1 is SGHVS and CDR2 FQNEAQ. Deletions cut 4 bases from V and 0 bases from J, with 12 bases between. The CDR3 is 15 residues long.

V usage is TRBV28 and J usage is TRBJ1-4; maybe TRBD1 (6 bases). The CDR3 is 14 residues long. Germline V CDR1 and CDR2: MDHEN, SYDVKM. V lost 5 bases, J lost 10 bases, and 17 bases lay in between. In DNA, the CDR3 is TGTGCCAGCAGTCTTCGGGACCGAGGGGGAAAACTGTTTTTT. It is translated as CASSLRDRGGKLFF.

This clone has only a few counts. The chain combines TRBV28 with TRBJ2-2; D possibly matches TRBD1 or TRBD2 (5 bases each). V was cut by 7 bases and J by 4 bases, with 13 bases left in between. Germline loops: CDR1 MDHEN, CDR2 SYDVKM. There are 14 residues in the CDR3. The CDR3 loop is CASTSGAVTGELFF. The DNA of the CDR3 is TGTGCCAGCACATCCGGGGCCGTCACCGGGGAGCTGTTTTTT.

The CDR3 region has the DNA TGTGCCAGCAGTTACTGGGACAGCCACTCTGGAAACACCATATATTTT. Translated, it gives CASSYWDSHSGNTIYF. The rearrangement uses TRBV6-5 and TRBJ1-3; TRBD1 matches at 7 bases. V dropped 1 base and J dropped 0; count of bases not matched to a gene: 3. This CDR3 contains 16 residues. CDR1 is MNHEY, CDR2 SVGAGI, per germline.

This chain uses TRBV9 with TRBJ1-1; tentative D call: TRBD1 (5 bases). V was shortened by 4 bases and J by 5 bases, with 15 bases between the two germline ends. The CDR3 totals 14 residues. The V gene's germline CDR1 is SGDLS and CDR2 YYNGEE. The CDR3: CASSPHGGGTEAFF. DNA for the CDR3: TGTGCCAGCAGCCCACACGGGGGAGGGACTGAAGCTTTCTTT.

The chain is built from TRBV27 and TRBJ1-5, with 8 positions matching TRBD1. Germline trimming cut 6 bases from V and 0 bases from J; bases unmatched to any gene: 10. The germline gives CDR1 MNHEY, CDR2 SMNVEV (reference sequence). The CDR3 is 17 amino acids. CDR3 amino acids: CASRQGQGRYSNQPQHF. CDR3 DNA: TGTGCCAGCAGACAAGGACAGGGCCGATATAGCAATCAGCCCCAGCATTTT.

The chain links TRBV10-3 to TRBJ2-3; 15 nucleotides agree with TRBD2. The CDR3 runs to 14 residues. Germline CDR1 ENHRY, CDR2 SYGVKD. V trimming: 6 bases; J trimming: 6 bases; junction bases outside the gene matches: 1. CDR3 DNA sequence: TGTGCCATCAGCGGGACTAGCGGGGGGGATACGCAGTATTTT. This codes for CAISGTSGGDTQYF.

This chain uses TRBV28 with TRBJ1-3; D is ambiguous. The CDR3 consists of 14 residues. Germline V gene lookup returns CDR1 MDHEN and CDR2 SYDVKM. Trimming removed 7 bases from V and 0 bases from J, with 10 bases in between. CDR3 bases: TGTGCCAGCACTGCCCAGAGCTCTGGAAACACCATATATTTT. Translated, it gives CASTAQSSGNTIYF.

J is TRBJ2-3 and V is TRBV7-3; 8 positions agree with TRBD2. CDR3 length equals 17 residues. Trimming took 1 base from V and 2 from J; bases not matched to a gene: 8. CDR1 and CDR2 from the germline V gene are SGHTA and FQGTGA. The chain's CDR3 is CASSLRGTREYTDTQYF. In DNA, the CDR3 is TGTGCCAGCAGCTTAAGGGGGACTAGGGAATACACAGATACGCAGTATTTT.

The rearrangement joins TRBV5-1 to TRBJ1-1, with 7 bases fitting TRBD1. This CDR3 has 16 residues. J was trimmed by 3 bases and V by 0 bases; bases with no gene match: 8. In germline, CDR1 is SGHRS, CDR2 YFSETQ. In DNA, the CDR3 is TGCGCCAGCAGCTTGGGACAGGGTGTCGAGGACACTGAAGCTTTCTTT. Amino acids: CASSLGQGVEDTEAFF.

The chain is built from TRBV6-5 and TRBJ1-5, with D hard to call. The germline V gene has CDR1 MNHEY and CDR2 SVGAGI. Trimming removed 6 bases at V and 0 bases at J, with 12 bases between. This CDR3 has 15 amino acids. In DNA form, the CDR3 reads TGTGCCAGCAGAGACCGTCCATATAGCAATCAGCCCCAGCATTTT. Translation gives CASRDRPYSNQPQHF.

The V and J genes are TRBV9 and TRBJ2-1, with 7 bases identical to TRBD2. CDR1 and CDR2 (germline): SGDLS, YYNGEE. After removal of 0 bases from V and 4 bases from J, the junction contained 7 bases not matched to a gene. This CDR3 has 16 residues. The CDR3 sequence is CASSVEERGPYNEQFF. DNA for the CDR3: TGTGCCAGCAGCGTAGAGGAGCGGGGTCCTTACAATGAGCAGTTCTTC.

V and J are TRBV7-9 and TRBJ1-1; unclear D gene. Trimming took 5 bases from V and 6 from J, leaving 7 bases between them. Germline-derived CDR1 and CDR2 are SEHNR and FQNEAQ (reference sequence). This CDR3 is built from 11 residues. CDR3 protein: CASSPTAEAFF. The CDR3 DNA reads TGTGCCAGCAGCCCGACGGCTGAAGCTTTCTTT.

This clone is labeled as medium-sized. The chain links TRBV5-6 to TRBJ1-1; D is unresolved. Trimming removed 4 bases from V and 2 bases from J, with 9 bases in between. Germline V CDR1 and CDR2: SGHDT, YYEEEE. The CDR3 extends over 13 amino acids. This CDR3 reads CASSREVNTEAFF. CDR3 DNA: TGTGCCAGCAGCAGGGAGGTTAACACTGAAGCTTTCTTT.

Of note for this clone: The sample carries other DNA sequences with the same CDR3. The chain carries TRBV14 and TRBJ2-7, with D unclear. The CDR3 runs 11 residues. Between the trimmed V and J ends, which lost 1 base and 4 bases, there was a span of 2 bases. The germline V gene encodes CDR1 SGHDN and CDR2 FVKESK. The CDR3 is CASSQGYEQYF. The CDR3 DNA reads TGTGCCAGCAGCCAAGGATACGAGCAGTACTTC.

CDR3 nucleotides: TGTGCCAGCAGCCGACAGGGAGTAGGAAACACCATATATTTT. Residues: CASSRQGVGNTIYF. This chain links TRBV5-6 with TRBJ1-3; 7 positions agree with TRBD1. The CDR3 loop spans 14 amino acids. Trimming took 4 bases from V and 4 from J; bases not matched to a gene: 5. The V gene's germline CDR1 is SGHDT and CDR2 YYEEEE.

V gene TRBV7-7 combines with J gene TRBJ2-7, with 9 positions matching TRBD1. There are 15 residues in the CDR3. Germline assignment: CDR1 SSHAT and CDR2 FNYEAQ (reference sequence). The chain's CDR3 is CATPRLGQGPYEQYF. CDR3 nucleotides: TGTGCTACCCCGAGGTTGGGACAGGGCCCCTACGAGCAGTACTTC.

The chain joins TRBV5-6 to TRBJ2-7, with D possibly matching TRBD1 (6 bases). The CDR3 extends over 15 amino acids. V was pared by 1 base and J by 0 bases, with 11 bases between. The germline CDR1 and CDR2 sequences are SGHDT and YYEEEE. CDR3 loop: CASSLLWGPSYEQYF. The CDR3 DNA reads TGTGCCAGCAGCTTGTTGTGGGGGCCCTCCTACGAGCAGTACTTC.

CDR3 residues: CATSARTGKETQYF. CDR3 nucleotide sequence: TGTGCCACCAGCGCCAGGACAGGGAAAGAGACCCAGTACTTC. J is TRBJ2-5 and V is TRBV15; 8 bases align to TRBD1. The ends lost 5 bases at V and 3 bases at J; junction bases unmatched: 5. Germline-derived CDR1 and CDR2 are LNHNV and YYDKDF (reference sequence). CDR3 length: 14 amino acids.

Relative to its sample, this clone is medium-sized (0.01 to 0.1%). J is TRBJ2-3 and V is TRBV6-4; 8 bases match TRBD2. The length of the CDR3 is 16 residues. Germline CDR1 and CDR2: MRHNA and SNTAGT. J lost 1 base, V lost 0 bases, and 3 bases had no gene match. CDR3 sequence reads: CASSDSNGGGTDTQYF. The CDR3 bases are TGTGCCAGCAGTGACTCGAACGGGGGGGGCACAGATACGCAGTATTTT.

V usage is TRBV28 and J usage is TRBJ1-5; 7 positions agree with TRBD1. The CDR3 consists of 14 residues. Looked up from germline, CDR1 is MDHEN and CDR2 is SYDVKM. Trimming cost V 4 bases and J 4 bases; bases outside gene matches: 4. In DNA, the CDR3 is TGTGCCAGCAGTTCGACAGGGCCTAATCAGCCCCAGCATTTT. Its translation: CASSSTGPNQPQHF.

This chain connects TRBV6-5 to TRBJ1-2; D is uncertain. Germline CDR1 and CDR2: MNHEY and SVGAGI. CDR3 length equals 13 residues. V gave up 5 bases and J gave up 8 bases, with 15 bases separating them. The CDR3 coding sequence is TGTGCCAGCAGTCAAACTCGTGGGGAGGGCTACACCTTC. Protein sequence: CASSQTRGEGYTF.

The V gene is TRBV5-1, the J gene TRBJ2-7; the D is unclear. The CDR3 spans 15 residues. Germline CDR1 and CDR2: SGHRS and YFSETQ. With 4 bases removed from V and 2 bases from J, the gap between germline ends came to 16 bases. CDR3 in amino acids: CASSPGGSNPYEQYF. CDR3 nucleotides: TGCGCCAGCAGCCCCGGTGGGTCCAACCCCTACGAGCAGTACTTC.

As regards this clone: This sample also contains other DNA sequences that code for the same CDR3. The chain carries TRBV30 and TRBJ1-2, with TRBD1 as a possible D gene (6 bases). The CDR3 sequence is 12 residues long. CDR1 is GTSNPN, CDR2 SVGIG, per germline (reference sequence). V was trimmed by 1 base and J by 7 bases, leaving 10 bases between them. The CDR3 sequence is CAWSAQGFGYTF. DNA of the CDR3: TGTGCCTGGAGTGCCCAGGGGTTTGGCTACACCTTC.